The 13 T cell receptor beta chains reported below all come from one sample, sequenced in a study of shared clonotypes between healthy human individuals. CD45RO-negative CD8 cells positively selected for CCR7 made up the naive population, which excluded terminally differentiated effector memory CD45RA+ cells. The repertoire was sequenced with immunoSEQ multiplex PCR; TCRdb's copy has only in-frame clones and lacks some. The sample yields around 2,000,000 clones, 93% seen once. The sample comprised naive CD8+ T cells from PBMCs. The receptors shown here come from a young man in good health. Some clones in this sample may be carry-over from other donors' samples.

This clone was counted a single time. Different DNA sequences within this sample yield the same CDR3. CDR3 amino acids: CASSPPRANTEAFF. CDR3 bases: TGTGCCAGCAGCCCCCCGAGGGCCAACACTGAAGCTTTCTTT. The rearrangement links TRBV7-9 to TRBJ1-1; D not resolved. This CDR3 is built from 14 residues. V was pared by 5 bases and J by 2 bases, with 12 bases between. From germline, CDR1 is SEHNR and CDR2 FQNEAQ (reference sequence). Variable domain in full (rest from reference TRBV7-9 and TRBJ1-1): DTGVSQNPRHKITKRGQNVTFRCDPISEHNRLYWYRQTLGQGPEFLTYFQNEAQLEKSRLLSDRFSAERPKGSFSTLEIQRTEQGDSAMYLCASSPPRANTEAFFGQGTRLTVV.

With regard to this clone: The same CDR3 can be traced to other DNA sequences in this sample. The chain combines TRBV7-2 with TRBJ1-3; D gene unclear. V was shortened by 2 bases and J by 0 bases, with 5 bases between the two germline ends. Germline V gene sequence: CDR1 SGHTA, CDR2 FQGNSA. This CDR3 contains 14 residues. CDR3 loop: CASSLSGSGNTIYF. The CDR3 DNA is TGTGCCAGCAGCTTAAGTGGCTCTGGAAACACCATATATTTT.

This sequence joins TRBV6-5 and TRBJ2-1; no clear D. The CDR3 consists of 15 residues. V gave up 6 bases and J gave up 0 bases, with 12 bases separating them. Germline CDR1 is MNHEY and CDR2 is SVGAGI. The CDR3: CASSEMRSSYNEQFF. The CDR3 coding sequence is TGTGCCAGCAGCGAGATGAGGAGCTCCTACAATGAGCAGTTCTTC.

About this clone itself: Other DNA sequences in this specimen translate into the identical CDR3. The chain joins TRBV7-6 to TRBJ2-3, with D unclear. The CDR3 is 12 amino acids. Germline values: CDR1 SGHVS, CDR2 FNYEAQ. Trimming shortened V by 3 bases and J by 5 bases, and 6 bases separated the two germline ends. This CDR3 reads CASSLGEDTQYF. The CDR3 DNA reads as TGTGCCAGCAGCTTGGGTGAAGATACGCAGTATTTT.

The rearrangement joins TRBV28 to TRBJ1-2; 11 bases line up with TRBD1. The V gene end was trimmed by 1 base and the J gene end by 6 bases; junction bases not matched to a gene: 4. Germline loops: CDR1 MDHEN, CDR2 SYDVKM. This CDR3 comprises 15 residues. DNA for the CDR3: TGTGCCAGCAGTTTATCTCGGACAGGGGGCCATGGCTACACCTTC. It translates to CASSLSRTGGHGYTF.

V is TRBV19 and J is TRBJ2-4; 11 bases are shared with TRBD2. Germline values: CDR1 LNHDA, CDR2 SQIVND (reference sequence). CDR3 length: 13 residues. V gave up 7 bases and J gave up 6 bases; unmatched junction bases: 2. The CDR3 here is CASIGTSGNIQYF. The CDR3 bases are TGTGCCAGTATAGGGACTAGCGGAAACATTCAGTACTTC. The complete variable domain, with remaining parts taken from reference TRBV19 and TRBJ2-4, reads DGGITQSPKYLFRKEGQNVTLSCEQNLNHDAMYWYRQDPGQGLRLIYYSQIVNDFQKGDIAEGYSVSREKKESFPLTVTSAQKNPTAFYLCASIGTSGNIQYFGAGTRLSVL.

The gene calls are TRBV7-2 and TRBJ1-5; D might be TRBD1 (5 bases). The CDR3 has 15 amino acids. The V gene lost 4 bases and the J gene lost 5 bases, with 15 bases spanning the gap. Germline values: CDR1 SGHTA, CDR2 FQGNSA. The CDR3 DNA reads TGTGCCAGCAGCTCCCGGGACTGGGGGGATCAGCCCCAGCATTTT. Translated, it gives CASSSRDWGDQPQHF.

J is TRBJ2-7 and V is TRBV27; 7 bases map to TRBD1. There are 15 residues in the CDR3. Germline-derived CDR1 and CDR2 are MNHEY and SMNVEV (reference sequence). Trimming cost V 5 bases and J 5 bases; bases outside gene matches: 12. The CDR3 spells CASSPDRDPINEQYF. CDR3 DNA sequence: TGTGCCAGCAGTCCTGACAGGGATCCTATTAACGAGCAGTACTTC.

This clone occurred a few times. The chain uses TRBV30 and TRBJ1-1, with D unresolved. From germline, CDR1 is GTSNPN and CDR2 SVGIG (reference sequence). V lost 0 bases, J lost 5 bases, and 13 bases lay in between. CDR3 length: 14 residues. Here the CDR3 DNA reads TGTGCCTGGAGTGTACTTCGGGGTGGGACTGAAGCTTTCTTT. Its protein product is CAWSVLRGGTEAFF.

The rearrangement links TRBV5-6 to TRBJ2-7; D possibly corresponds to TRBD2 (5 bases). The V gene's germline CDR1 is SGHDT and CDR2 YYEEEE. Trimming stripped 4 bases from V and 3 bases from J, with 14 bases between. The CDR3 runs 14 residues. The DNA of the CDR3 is TGTGCCAGCAGCCCAGGTGGAGGAAACTACGAGCAGTACTTC. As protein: CASSPGGGNYEQYF.

As DNA, the CDR3 is TGTGCCAGCAGCCCGGACCTCGACAGGGGTTTTAACACCGGGGAGCTGTTTTTT. Translating gives CASSPDLDRGFNTGELFF. The V gene is TRBV2, the J gene TRBJ2-2, with TRBD1 matching 8 bases. This CDR3 spans 18 amino acids. Germline CDR1 is SNHLY and CDR2 is FYNNEI. Trimming cost V 6 bases and J 2 bases; bases outside gene matches: 14.

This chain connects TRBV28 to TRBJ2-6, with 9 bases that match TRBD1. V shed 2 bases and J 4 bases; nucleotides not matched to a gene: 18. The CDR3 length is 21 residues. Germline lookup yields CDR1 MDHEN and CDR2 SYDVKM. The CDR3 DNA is TGTGCCAGCAGTTTAGGGACAGGGATTCCTAAGATTGCTATGGGGGCCAACGTCCTGACTTTC. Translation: CASSLGTGIPKIAMGANVLTF.

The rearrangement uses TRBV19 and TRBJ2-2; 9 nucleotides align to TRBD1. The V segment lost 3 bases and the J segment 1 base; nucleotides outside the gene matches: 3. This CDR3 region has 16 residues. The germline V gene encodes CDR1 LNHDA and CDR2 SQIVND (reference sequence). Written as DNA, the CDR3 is TGTGCCAGTAGTATTCACAGGGGGCGGAACACCGGGGAGCTGTTTTTT. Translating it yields CASSIHRGRNTGELFF.